These 18 T cell receptor beta chains were all obtained from the same sample, sequenced in a study of T cell responses to AZD1222 COVID-19 vaccine. Only in-frame clones appear in the TCRdb table, and some are missing; sequencing was by immunoSEQ multiplex PCR. This table holds roughly 160,000 clones, around nine tenths found once. The specimen was peripheral blood, collected on day 0 of AZD1222 vaccination. The origin of the receptors is an adult in good health.

This clone was seen a few times. The chain carries TRBV7-6 and TRBJ2-2; 8 nucleotides line up with TRBD1. Germline CDR1 reads SGHVS; CDR2 reads FNYEAQ. The CDR3 length is 15 residues. The V gene end was trimmed by 4 bases and the J gene end by 4 bases; junction bases not matched to a gene: 5. CDR3 nucleotides: TGTGCCAGCAGCTCCGGACAGGGAAGCACCGGGGAGCTGTTTTTT. This sequence encodes CASSSGQGSTGELFF. Drawing the rest from reference TRBV7-6 and TRBJ2-2, the complete variable domain is GAGVSQSPRYKVTKRGQDVALRCDPISGHVSLYWYRQALGQGPEFLTYFNYEAQQDKSGLPNDRFSAERPEGSISTLTIQRTEQRDSAMYRCASSSGQGSTGELFFGEGSRLTVL.

V and J are TRBV5-1 and TRBJ2-1; 16 bases are shared with TRBD2. Looked up from germline, CDR1 is SGHRS and CDR2 is YFSETQ. V trimming: 5 bases; J trimming: 2 bases; junction bases outside the gene matches: 10. The CDR3 consists of 19 residues. CDR3 residues: CASRSGLAGGPGAYNEQFF. As DNA, the CDR3 is TGCGCCAGCAGGTCGGGACTAGCGGGAGGGCCTGGGGCCTACAATGAGCAGTTCTTC.

The chain has TRBV5-6 and TRBJ1-3; 8 nucleotides match TRBD1. The CDR3 totals 14 residues. V dropped 4 bases and J dropped 2; count of bases not matched to a gene: 2. The germline V gene encodes CDR1 SGHDT and CDR2 YYEEEE. CDR3 sequence reads: CASSGRGPGNTIYF. The CDR3 DNA reads TGTGCCAGCAGCGGCAGGGGGCCTGGAAACACCATATATTTT.

The J gene is TRBJ1-3, the V gene TRBV7-9; 8 bases are shared with TRBD1. The junction had 9 bases not matched to a gene; V was cut back by 6 bases and J by 2 bases. The CDR3 extends over 16 amino acids. Germline V CDR1 and CDR2: SEHNR, FQNEAQ (reference sequence). The CDR3 nucleotides read TGTGCCAGCAGGCAGGACAGGGTTAAGGCTGGAAACACCATATATTTT. Amino acids: CASRQDRVKAGNTIYF.

This clone occurred a few times. The chain recombines TRBV3-1 (or the pseudogene TRBV3-2) with TRBJ1-3; D unclear. The V and J ends lost 1 base and 2 bases respectively, with 9 bases between them. There are 15 residues in the CDR3. Germline CDR1 and CDR2: LGHDT and YNNKEL (reference sequence). CDR3 residues: CASSQAQVAGNTIYF. The CDR3 DNA sequence: TGTGCCAGCAGCCAAGCCCAGGTTGCTGGAAACACCATATATTTT.

In its sample, this clone was seen once. The chain couples TRBV25-1 to TRBJ2-1, with 8 positions matching TRBD1. V lost 2 bases and J lost 3; bases outside the gene matches: 3. This CDR3 has 15 residues. Looked up from germline, CDR1 is MGHDK and CDR2 is SYGVNS. The CDR3 is CASSEQGAVYNEQFF. In DNA, the CDR3 is TGTGCCAGCAGTGAACAGGGGGCGGTCTACAATGAGCAGTTCTTC.

This rearrangement joins TRBV29-1 to TRBJ2-7, with TRBD1 matching 11 bases. Germline CDR1 reads SQVTM; CDR2 reads ANQGSEA. The CDR3 spans 14 residues. The V segment lost 4 bases and the J segment 4 bases; nucleotides outside the gene matches: 6. The CDR3 region is CSVVRGQGVYEQYF. CDR3 bases: TGCAGCGTTGTGCGGGGACAGGGGGTTTACGAGCAGTACTTC.

The CDR3 is CSAQGYGYTF. Here the CDR3 DNA reads TGCAGTGCTCAGGGGTATGGCTACACCTTC. The chain carries TRBV20-1 and TRBJ1-2, with a weak D call TRBD1 (6 bases). The germline V gene encodes CDR1 DFQATT and CDR2 SNEGSKA (reference sequence). The CDR3 extends over 10 amino acids. Trimming stripped 5 bases from V and 5 bases from J, with 6 bases between.

The chain uses TRBV10-3 and TRBJ1-2; D uncertain. V shed 0 bases and J shed 8 bases, with 10 bases lying between them. This CDR3 spans 13 amino acids. Germline-derived CDR1 and CDR2 are ENHRY and SYGVKD. The chain's CDR3 is CAISESDERGYTF. CDR3 nucleotide sequence: TGTGCCATCAGTGAGTCGGACGAAAGGGGCTACACCTTC.

In its sample, this clone was seen once. The chain couples TRBV27 to TRBJ2-6; the D is unclear. CDR1 and CDR2 from the germline V gene are MNHEY and SMNVEV (reference sequence). The CDR3 has 14 amino acids. Trimming removed 5 bases at V and 1 base at J, with 6 bases between. CDR3 nucleotides: TGTGCCAGCAGTAGGGTTTCTGGGGCCAACGTCCTGACTTTC. Amino acid sequence: CASSRVSGANVLTF.

This rearrangement joins TRBV5-1 to TRBJ1-1; TRBD1 is a possible D gene (6 bases). The germline V gene has CDR1 SGHRS and CDR2 YFSETQ. The CDR3 spans 14 residues. V dropped 2 bases and J dropped 4 bases, with 12 bases sitting between them. CDR3 in DNA: TGCGCCAGCAGCTTTCCCGAAGGGGGCACTGAAGCTTTCTTT. Its protein product is CASSFPEGGTEAFF.

The chain has TRBV4-3 and TRBJ1-5, with D possibly being TRBD1 (5 bases). The V gene's germline CDR1 is LGHNA and CDR2 YSLEER. The CDR3 runs 15 residues. V lost 4 bases to trimming and J lost 3 bases, with 13 bases between them. CDR3 loop: CASSPELGPNQPQHF. The CDR3 DNA is TGCGCCAGCAGCCCGGAGCTGGGACCCAATCAGCCCCAGCATTTT.

For this clone: A read error may produce the germline difference seen at one junction end. The chain employs TRBV28 and TRBJ1-6, with 8 bases aligning to TRBD1. The CDR3 sequence is 15 residues long. CDR1 and CDR2 from the germline V gene are MDHEN and SYDVKM. In DNA, the CDR3 is TGTGCCAGCAGTTTATCCCGGACAGGGCCCTCACCCCCCCACTTT. Residues: CASSLSRTGPSPPHF.

The rearrangement links TRBV11-3 to TRBJ2-1, with 10 bases that match TRBD2. The CDR3 totals 15 residues. V trimming: 6 bases; J trimming: 8 bases; junction bases outside the gene matches: 10. The V gene's germline CDR1 is SGHNT and CDR2 YENEEA. This CDR3 reads CASSRQRGGLDEQFF. As DNA, the CDR3 is TGTGCCAGCAGTCGACAGCGGGGGGGCCTCGATGAGCAGTTCTTC.

The chain combines TRBV7-9 with TRBJ2-3; D call uncertain. V lost 5 bases, J lost 9 bases, and 9 bases lay in between. This CDR3 is 11 amino acids long. Germline V gene lookup returns CDR1 SEHNR and CDR2 FQNEAQ (reference sequence). The CDR3, as DNA: TGTGCCAGCAGCCTCGGCAGGACGCAGTATTTT. Its protein product is CASSLGRTQYF.

V and J are TRBV12-2 and TRBJ2-1; the listed D gene, TRBD2, was not tested against the DNA. TRBV12-2 is given as a pseudogene. The CDR3 consists of 12 residues. The CDR3 region has the DNA TGTGCAAGTCGCTTATTATACAATGAGCAGTTCTTC. This encodes CASRLLYNEQFF.

This chain connects TRBV15 to TRBJ1-4; D gene uncertain. V was pared by 0 bases and J by 5 bases, with 10 bases between. CDR1 LNHNV and CDR2 YYDKDF come from the germline V gene (reference sequence). The CDR3 runs 15 residues. This chain's CDR3 is CATSRDPAWNEKLFF. The CDR3 DNA follows: TGTGCCACCAGCAGAGATCCCGCATGGAATGAAAAACTGTTTTTT.

The chain is built from TRBV6-5 and TRBJ1-1, with D possibly matching TRBD1 (5 bases). The germline V gene encodes CDR1 MNHEY and CDR2 SVGAGI. V lost 6 bases to trimming and J lost 6 bases, with 20 bases between them. The CDR3 contains 15 residues. The CDR3 here is CASSQMGGNKAEAFF. CDR3 nucleotides: TGTGCCAGCAGCCAAATGGGGGGGAACAAAGCTGAAGCTTTCTTT.